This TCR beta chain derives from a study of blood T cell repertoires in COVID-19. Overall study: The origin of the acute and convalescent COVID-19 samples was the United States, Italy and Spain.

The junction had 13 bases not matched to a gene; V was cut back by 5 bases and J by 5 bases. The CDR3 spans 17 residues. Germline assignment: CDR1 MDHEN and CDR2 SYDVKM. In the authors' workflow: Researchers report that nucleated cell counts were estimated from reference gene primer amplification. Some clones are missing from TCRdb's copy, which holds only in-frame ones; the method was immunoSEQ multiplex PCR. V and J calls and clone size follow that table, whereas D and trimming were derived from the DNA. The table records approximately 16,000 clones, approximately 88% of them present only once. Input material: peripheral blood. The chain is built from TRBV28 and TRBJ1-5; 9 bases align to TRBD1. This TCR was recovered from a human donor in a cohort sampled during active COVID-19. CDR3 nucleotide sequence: TGTGCCAGCAGTCCAACCTCCGGGACAGGGTACCATCAGCCCCAGCATTTT. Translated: CASSPTSGTGYHQPQHF.